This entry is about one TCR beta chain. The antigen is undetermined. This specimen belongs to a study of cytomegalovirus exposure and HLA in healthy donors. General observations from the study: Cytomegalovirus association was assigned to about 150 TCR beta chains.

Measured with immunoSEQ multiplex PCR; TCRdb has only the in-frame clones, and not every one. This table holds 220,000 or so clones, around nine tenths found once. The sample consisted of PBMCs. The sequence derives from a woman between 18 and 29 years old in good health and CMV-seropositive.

CDR3 residues: CASSLLTGGAETQYF. The CDR3 DNA reads TGTGCCAGCAGTTTATTGACAGGGGGAGCGGAGACCCAGTACTTC. The chain couples TRBV6-6 to TRBJ2-5; 9 bases are a match to TRBD1. Germline CDR1 reads MNHNY; CDR2 reads SVGAGI (reference sequence). V shed 4 bases, J shed 5 bases, and the junction held 8 bases outside the gene matches. This CDR3 has 15 residues.